This T cell receptor (beta chain) was observed in a study of human T cells and chemical hapten exposure. Unfractionated whole blood served as the source for total RNA extraction. This clonotype was seen at least ten times. The V end was cut by 2 bases, the J end by 0 bases, with 13 bases between. Germline V CDR1 and CDR2: SGHAT, FQNNGV. CDR3 size: 17 residues. One entry per CDR3 protein results from TCRdb running MiXCR on the 5' RACE reads. The data hold roughly 81,000 distinct CDR3 sequences, with roughly 8% observed a single time. The clonotype was recovered from a male donor in good health. The chain has TRBV11-2 and TRBJ2-2; no clear D gene. In nucleotides, the CDR3 is TGTGCCAGCAGCTTAACTTTACGGCAGGCGAACACCGGGGAGCTGTTTTTT. Its translation is CASSLTLRQANTGELFF.